This TCR beta chain is from a study of blood T cell repertoires in COVID-19. The germline CDR1 and CDR2 sequences are SGDLS and YYNGEE. The CDR3 runs to 14 residues. Trimming cost V 4 bases and J 2 bases, with 9 bases left between them. The method was immunoSEQ multiplex PCR; TCRdb's version includes in-frame clones alone and lacks a portion of them. The sample has 86,000 or so clones, 91% seen once. The TCR was taken from a woman between 50 and 59 years old in a cohort sampled during active COVID-19. Sequenced: peripheral blood. This chain connects TRBV9 to TRBJ2-2, with D uncertain. In nucleotides, the CDR3 is TGTGCCAGCAGCCCGCCTACCAACACCGGGGAGCTGTTTTTT. Translating gives CASSPPTNTGELFF.